Listed below are T cell receptor beta chains from one sample, sequenced in a study of T cells in Graves' hyperthyroidism and ophthalmopathy. A single record per CDR3 protein comes from TCRdb applying MiXCR to the multiplex PCR reads. Found here are some 50,000 distinct CDR3 sequences, less than 60% of them singletons; the top ten hold about 9.8%. The sequenced sample was blood. Receptor source: a woman aged 45-65 years with Graves' ophthalmopathy. Each CDR3 is given with its conserved first and last residue. The D gene is left open where the match is weak. Rows give clone size only sometimes, using once, few, many, or a class for an expanded clone.

abundance	v_gene	d_gene	j_gene	CDR3nt	CDR3aa
NA	TRBV7-9	NA	TRBJ2-5	TGTGCCAGCAGCTTAGCAGGGGTTGGAAATGAACAAGAGACCCAGTACTTC	CASSLAGVGNEQETQYF
NA	TRBV20-1	NA	TRBJ2-3	TGCAGCGCTGGGATTCGGACTAGCACAGATACGCAGTATTTT	CSAGIRTSTDTQYF
NA	TRBV7-9	NA	TRBJ2-7	TGTGCCAGCAGCTTAGATGGAGTGAGCGACGAGCAGTACTTC	CASSLDGVSDEQYF
many	TRBV19	NA	TRBJ2-1	TGTGCCAGTAGTACAGATTACAATGAGCAGTTCTTC	CASSTDYNEQFF
many	TRBV12-3/TRBV12-4	NA	TRBJ2-3	TGTGCCAGCAGTTTAGGACAGACTGATACGCAGTATTTT	CASSLGQTDTQYF
NA	TRBV10-3	TRBD1	TRBJ2-7	TGTGCCATCAGTGAGTCTGGCAGGGGGTACGAGCAGTACTTC	CAISESGRGYEQYF
many	TRBV5-1	TRBD1	TRBJ1-1	TGCGCCAGCAGCTGGCCGGGACAGGGCCTGAACACTGAAGCTTTCTTT	CASSWPGQGLNTEAFF
NA	TRBV20-1	TRBD2	TRBJ2-7	TGCAGTGCACTCCGCCCGGGACTAGTCTACGAGCAGTACTTC	CSALRPGLVYEQYF
many	TRBV19	TRBD2	TRBJ2-2	TGTGCCAGTAGAACCGGGACTAGCGTGTCCGGGGAGCTGTTTTTT	CASRTGTSVSGELFF
NA	TRBV2	TRBD1	TRBJ1-5	TGTGCCAGTACCGGGACAGGGGGCAATCAGCCCCAGCATTTT	CASTGTGGNQPQHF
NA	TRBV19	TRBD1	TRBJ2-1	TGTGCCAGTAGTTCACAGGGGCCGCGAGAGCAGTTCTTC	CASSSQGPREQFF
NA	TRBV9	NA	TRBJ2-7	TGTGTCAGTAGCGTTCAGGGGTCCTACGAGCAGTACTTC	CVSSVQGSYEQYF
many	TRBV12-3/TRBV12-4	NA	TRBJ1-2	TGTGCCAGCAGGAGTTTGGGGGCCGTCTACACCTTC	CASRSLGAVYTF
medium-sized	TRBV29-1	TRBD2	TRBJ2-3	TGCAGCGTTTGGCGGGAGACGCAGTATTTT	CSVWRETQYF
NA	TRBV7-9	TRBD1	TRBJ2-5	TGTGCCAGCAGCACCGGGACAGGGTGGATGACCCAGTACTTC	CASSTGTGWMTQYF
NA	TRBV24-1	TRBD2	TRBJ2-7	TGTGCCACCAGTGACCCAGGACTAGCGGGGGGCCCCTACGATCAGTACTTC	CATSDPGLAGGPYDQYF
many	TRBV6-5	NA	TRBJ2-7	TGTGCCAGCAGTTACGGTGGGAAGGGGACCCCTTCCTTC	CASSYGGKGTPSF
NA	TRBV7-7	TRBD1	TRBJ2-7	TGTGCTAGCAGACCCGGGACAGGGTTCTACGAGCAGTACTTC	CASRPGTGFYEQYF
many	TRBV2	TRBD1	TRBJ2-7	TGTGCCAGCAACCTCGACAGGGGGTGGTACGAGCAGTACTTC	CASNLDRGWYEQYF
many	TRBV28	NA	TRBJ1-6	TGTGCCAGCAGTTTGGCGGCAGGACCTAATTCACCCCTCCACTTT	CASSLAAGPNSPLHF
NA	TRBV20-1	NA	TRBJ2-7	TGCAGTGCTCTGACCTTTGGATCCTACGATCAGTACTTC	CSALTFGSYDQYF
NA	TRBV24-1	NA	TRBJ1-2	TGTGCCACCAGTGTCCCTTTTAGAGTGGCTATATTCTTATGTGCTAACTATGGCTACACCTTC	CATSVPFRVAIFLCANYGYTF
many	TRBV3-1	NA	TRBJ1-6	TGTGCCAGCAGCCAAGAAGGCAATCCTAATTCACCCCTCCACTTT	CASSQEGNPNSPLHF
many	TRBV4-2	NA	TRBJ2-5	TGTGCCAGCAGCCAAGAATATGGGGGGCAAACCCAGTACTTC	CASSQEYGGQTQYF
NA	TRBV29-1	NA	TRBJ2-1	TGCAGCTTAAGTAGCGGCGCGGGTAATGAGCAGTTCTTC	CSLSSGAGNEQFF
many	TRBV19	NA	TRBJ2-3	TGTGCCAGTAGTCTGGGACTGAATACGAGAGATACGCAGTATTTT	CASSLGLNTRDTQYF
many	TRBV7-7	TRBD2	TRBJ2-5	TGTGCTAGCAGCCGCGGACTAGCGGGGGGCCAAGAGACCCAGTACTTC	CASSRGLAGGQETQYF
NA	TRBV20-1	TRBD2	TRBJ2-5	TGCAGTGCTCGGCCGGGACTAGGGGAGACCCAGTACTTC	CSARPGLGETQYF
NA	TRBV7-9	TRBD2	TRBJ2-1	TGTGCCAGCAGCGCGCTAGCGGAGGGCTACAATGGGCAGTTCTTC	CASSALAEGYNGQFF
NA	TRBV10-3	TRBD1	TRBJ2-7	TGCGCCATCAGCCGGGACAGCACCTACGAGCAGTACTTC	CAISRDSTYEQYF
many	TRBV9	NA	TRBJ2-5	TGTGCCAGCAGCGACCTCAGGGGGGGGAAGGAGACCCAGTACTTC	CASSDLRGGKETQYF
NA	TRBV11-1	NA	TRBJ2-7	TGTGCCAGCAGCTTAGGAGGGGCCACCTACGAGCAGTACTTC	CASSLGGATYEQYF
many	TRBV9	TRBD1	TRBJ2-1	TGTGCCAGCAGCGTAGGTGCGGGACAGGGAGTGAATGAGCAGTTCTTC	CASSVGAGQGVNEQFF
medium-sized	TRBV24-1	NA	TRBJ2-1	TGTGCCACCAGTTCCGGTGGTGGGTGGAATGAGCAGTTCTTC	CATSSGGGWNEQFF
many	TRBV5-5	TRBD1	TRBJ1-5	TGTGCCAGCAGCCCGGGACAGGGGGCCGATCAGCCCCAGCATTTT	CASSPGQGADQPQHF
many	TRBV5-1	NA	TRBJ2-1	TGCGCCAGCAGCCCCTCGACTGTTAACAATGAGCAGTTCTTC	CASSPSTVNNEQFF
many	TRBV4-2	NA	TRBJ1-2	TGTGCCAGCAGCCAAGTGGGAGGGAACTATGGCTACACCTTC	CASSQVGGNYGYTF